This T cell receptor (beta chain) is drawn from a study of T-cell memory formation after mild COVID-19. UMIs and sample barcodes were carried by the TCR alpha and TCR beta cDNA libraries that 5'RACE produced using constant-segment primers. From the 5' RACE reads, TCRdb called clonotypes with MiXCR, one entry per CDR3 protein. The repertoire holds roughly 600,000 distinct CDR3 sequences, with about a sixth as singletons. Points on this clonotype: No antigen is known for it.

CDR1 is MNHNY and CDR2 is SVGAGI in the germline V gene (reference sequence). This CDR3 contains 14 residues. Trimming stripped 2 bases from V and 6 bases from J, with 10 bases between. Whole-study results and caveats: Clones which contracted sat mainly in CM and EM if CD4+, and in EMRA if CD8+. There was a balanced CD4/CD8 profile in clones contracting day 15 to 85, and later expanders leaned CD4+.

What was sequenced was PBMCs or a T cell subset sorted from them (not recorded which). The chain is built from TRBV6-6 and TRBJ2-2; D not certain. The clonotype comes from an adult woman who had mild COVID-19 (a few samples of this study predate the infection). Cell type and time point are not known. CDR3 coding DNA: TGTGCCAGCAGTTACCCCCCAGCCTCCGGGGAGCTGTTTTTT. Amino acid sequence: CASSYPPASGELFF.